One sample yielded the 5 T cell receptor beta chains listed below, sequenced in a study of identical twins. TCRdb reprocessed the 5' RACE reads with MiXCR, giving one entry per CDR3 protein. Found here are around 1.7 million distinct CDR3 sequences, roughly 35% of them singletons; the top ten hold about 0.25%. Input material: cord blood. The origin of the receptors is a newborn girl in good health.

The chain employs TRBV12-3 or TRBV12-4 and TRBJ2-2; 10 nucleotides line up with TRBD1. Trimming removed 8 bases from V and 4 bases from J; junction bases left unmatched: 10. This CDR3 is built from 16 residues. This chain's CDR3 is CASRLRGQGTTGELFF. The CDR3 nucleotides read TGTGCCAGCCGCCTGCGGGGACAGGGGACCACCGGGGAGCTGTTTTTT.

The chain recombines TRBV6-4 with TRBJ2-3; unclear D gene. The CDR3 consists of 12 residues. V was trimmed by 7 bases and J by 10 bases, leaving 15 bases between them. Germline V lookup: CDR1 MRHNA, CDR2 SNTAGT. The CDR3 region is CASTIPQLPQYF. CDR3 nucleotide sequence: TGTGCCAGCACTATCCCTCAGTTGCCGCAGTATTTT.

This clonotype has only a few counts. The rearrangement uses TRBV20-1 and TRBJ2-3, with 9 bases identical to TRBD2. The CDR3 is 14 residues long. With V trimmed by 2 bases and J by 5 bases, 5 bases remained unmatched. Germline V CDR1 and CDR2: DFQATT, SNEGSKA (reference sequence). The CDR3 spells CSARKRGDGDTQYF. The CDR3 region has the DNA TGCAGTGCTAGAAAGCGGGGGGATGGAGATACGCAGTATTTT.

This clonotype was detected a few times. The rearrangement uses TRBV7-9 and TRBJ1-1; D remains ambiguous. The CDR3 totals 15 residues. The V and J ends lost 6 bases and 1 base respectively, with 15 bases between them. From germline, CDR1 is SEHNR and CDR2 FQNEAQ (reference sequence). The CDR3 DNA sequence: TGTGCCAGCAGGCAATCCCGGGCTTCGAACACTGAAGCTTTCTTT. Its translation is CASRQSRASNTEAFF.

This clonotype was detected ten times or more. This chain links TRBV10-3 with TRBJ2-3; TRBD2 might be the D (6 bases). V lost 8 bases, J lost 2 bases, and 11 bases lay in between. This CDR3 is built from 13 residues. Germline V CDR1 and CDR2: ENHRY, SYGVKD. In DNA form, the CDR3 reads TGTGCCATCGCCGGGACTTCCACAGATACGCAGTATTTT. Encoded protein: CAIAGTSTDTQYF.